The 13 T cell receptor beta chains below come from one sample, sequenced in a study of CD8 T cells in ankylosing spondylitis. TCRdb ran MiXCR on the 5' RACE reads and lists one entry per CDR3 protein. The sample includes about 250,000 distinct CDR3 sequences, roughly a quarter of them seen just once. The material sequenced was blood, either unsorted or a sorted T cell fraction (not recorded which). Receptors originate from a male donor with ankylosing spondylitis or in good health (not recorded which).

This clonotype was seen a few times. The CDR3 bases are TGTGCCAGCAGTTTTGGGATAGAGACCCAGTACTTC. This codes for CASSFGIETQYF. V is TRBV12-3 or TRBV12-4 and J is TRBJ2-5; D gene ambiguous. The V end lost 3 bases, the J end lost 4 bases, and 6 bases lay between the germline ends. This CDR3 contains 12 residues.

Ten or more counts support this clonotype. The chain joins TRBV3-1 to TRBJ2-1, with TRBD1 identical over 11 bases. The CDR3 is made up of 14 amino acids. With 4 bases clipped from V and 6 bases from J, the junction kept 2 bases outside the gene matches. Looked up from germline, CDR1 is LGHDT and CDR2 is YNNKEL (reference sequence). The CDR3 nucleotides are TGTGCCAGCAGCCTGGGACAGGGGGGCAATGAGCAGTTCTTC. Protein: CASSLGQGGNEQFF.

This clonotype came up many times. The CDR3: CASSPTRGQVNQPQHF. The CDR3 DNA reads as TGTGCCAGCAGTCCAACCAGGGGCCAGGTCAATCAGCCCCAGCATTTT. The V gene is TRBV28, the J gene TRBJ1-5; a weak D match, TRBD1 (6 bases). Germline V gives CDR1 MDHEN, CDR2 SYDVKM. The CDR3 length is 16 residues. The V gene lost 5 bases and the J gene lost 3 bases, with 17 bases spanning the gap.

This clonotype was found many times. The chain employs TRBV5-1 and TRBJ2-1; D remains ambiguous. This CDR3 has 17 amino acids. Looked up from germline, CDR1 is SGHRS and CDR2 is YFSETQ. Trimming removed 0 bases from V and 0 bases from J, with 13 bases in between. Here the CDR3 reads CASSLAAGGVSYNEQFF. The CDR3 nucleotides are TGCGCCAGCAGCTTGGCGGCAGGTGGGGTCTCCTACAATGAGCAGTTCTTC.

This clonotype was recorded many times. The chain employs TRBV5-1 and TRBJ1-2, with 9 bases aligning to TRBD1. Germline V CDR1 and CDR2: SGHRS, YFSETQ. V gave up 0 bases and J gave up 4 bases; unmatched junction bases: 4. This CDR3 is built from 15 residues. The CDR3 region is CASSLGDRAAYGYTF. DNA of the CDR3: TGCGCCAGCAGCTTGGGGGACAGGGCGGCCTATGGCTACACCTTC.

The chain uses TRBV18 and TRBJ2-6; a weak D match, TRBD2 (5 bases). V gave up 3 bases and J gave up 0 bases, with 12 bases separating them. The CDR3 spans 17 residues. Germline V gene sequence: CDR1 KGHSH, CDR2 LQKENI. As DNA, the CDR3 is TGTGCCAGCTCACCGGGGAGTACCCCCTCTGGGGCCAACGTCCTGACTTTC. It codes for CASSPGSTPSGANVLTF.

This rearrangement joins TRBV29-1 to TRBJ2-5, with D maybe TRBD1 (6 bases). The CDR3 sequence is 12 residues long. The V and J ends lost 7 bases and 5 bases respectively, with 14 bases between them. Germline CDR1 is SQVTM and CDR2 is ANQGSEA. The CDR3 nucleotides read TGCAGCGCCGGGACATTATGGGAGACCCAGTACTTC. This codes for CSAGTLWETQYF.

This clonotype came up many times. This rearrangement joins TRBV20-1 to TRBJ2-1; 7 bases fit TRBD2. The CDR3 spans 13 residues. Germline values: CDR1 DFQATT, CDR2 SNEGSKA (reference sequence). V lost 1 base to trimming and J lost 7 bases; unmatched junction nucleotides: 4. The CDR3 DNA sequence: TGCAGTGCTAGAGGCGGGGGTTCGAATGAGCAGTTCTTC. Protein: CSARGGGSNEQFF.

This clonotype was counted between two and nine times. The chain couples TRBV20-1 to TRBJ2-5; D gene ambiguous. V dropped 3 bases and J dropped 0 bases, with 14 bases sitting between them. Germline loops: CDR1 DFQATT, CDR2 SNEGSKA (reference sequence). The CDR3 consists of 15 residues. The CDR3 DNA reads as TGCAGTGCTAGTCTCACGCGAGTGAACCAAGAGACCCAGTACTTC. It specifies CSASLTRVNQETQYF.

The chain joins TRBV7-2 to TRBJ2-5; no reliable D call. V was cut by 5 bases and J by 1 base, with 11 bases left in between. Germline V CDR1 and CDR2: SGHTA, FQGNSA. The CDR3 contains 14 residues. This CDR3 reads CASSAGRIQETQYF. In nucleotides, the CDR3 is TGTGCCAGCAGCGCCGGACGAATCCAAGAGACCCAGTACTTC. Drawing the rest from reference TRBV7-2 and TRBJ2-5, the complete variable domain is GAGVSQSPSNKVTEKGKDVELRCDPISGHTALYWYRQSLGQGLEFLIYFQGNSAPDKSGLPSDRFSAERTGGSVSTLTIQRTQQEDSAVYLCASSAGRIQETQYFGPGTRLLVL.

This clonotype was seen repeatedly, ten times or more. The J gene is TRBJ2-1, the V gene TRBV20-1, with 7 bases identical to TRBD2. The CDR3 spans 14 residues. The junction had 7 bases not matched to a gene; V was cut back by 3 bases and J by 5 bases. Germline CDR1 DFQATT, CDR2 SNEGSKA (reference sequence). The CDR3 is CSARGWSGDNEQFF. Written as DNA, the CDR3 is TGCAGTGCTAGGGGATGGAGCGGGGACAATGAGCAGTTCTTC.

The sample holds many counts of this clonotype. The rearrangement uses TRBV20-1 and TRBJ2-1; D gene unclear. Trimming took 0 bases from V and 8 from J, leaving 11 bases between them. CDR3 size: 13 residues. Germline-derived CDR1 and CDR2 are DFQATT and SNEGSKA (reference sequence). The CDR3 reads CSARDPRWDEQFF. The CDR3 coding sequence is TGCAGTGCTAGAGATCCAAGGTGGGATGAGCAGTTCTTC.

The gene calls are TRBV6-5 and TRBJ2-1; 11 bases are a match to TRBD2. The CDR3 covers 15 residues. V trimming: 3 bases; J trimming: 14 bases; junction bases outside the gene matches: 12. In germline, CDR1 is MNHEY, CDR2 SVGAGI. CDR3 loop: CASSYGTSGFTRKFF. CDR3 coding DNA: TGTGCCAGCAGTTATGGGACTAGCGGTTTTACTCGGAAGTTCTTC.